The entry that follows covers one T cell receptor (beta chain) sequence. Original processing notes: Amplified reference gene primers provided the basis for estimating nucleated cell counts. Sequenced by immunoSEQ multiplex PCR; TCRdb stores in-frame clones only, minus some. The V and J calls and the clone size are those of that table, but D and trimming were determined from the DNA. The sample lists about 170,000 clones; more than 75% were seen once. The V and J ends lost 2 bases and 0 bases respectively, with 10 bases between them. The CDR3 spans 16 residues. From germline, CDR1 is SGHTA and CDR2 FQGNSA. The source of the sample is a study of blood T cell repertoires in COVID-19. Study details: T cells, B-cell-depleted T cells, or PBMCs supplied cDNA or gDNA.

Sequencing used peripheral blood. The sequence was obtained from a man aged 50 to 59 who had recovered from COVID-19. The J gene is TRBJ2-2, the V gene TRBV7-2; tentatively, D is TRBD1 (6 bases). The CDR3 loop is CASSLPRTANTGELFF. The CDR3 DNA follows: TGTGCCAGCAGCTTACCGAGGACAGCGAACACCGGGGAGCTGTTTTTT.